The 17 T cell receptor beta chains reported below all come from one sample, sequenced in a study of blood T cell repertoires in COVID-19. Using immunoSEQ multiplex PCR, the repertoire was profiled, and TCRdb retains in-frame clones only, with some absent. Among around 80,000 clones listed, over 75% were seen once. Sequencing was carried out using peripheral blood. The receptors shown here come from a human donor in a cohort sampled during active COVID-19.

V is TRBV7-7 and J is TRBJ2-5; a possible D gene is TRBD2 (6 bases). V lost 6 bases, J lost 1 base, and 12 bases lay in between. Germline CDR1 SSHAT, CDR2 FNYEAQ (reference sequence). This CDR3 spans 14 amino acids. The CDR3 spells CASSLPGVQETQYF. In nucleotides, the CDR3 is TGTGCCAGCAGTCTCCCGGGGGTCCAAGAGACCCAGTACTTC.

The J gene is TRBJ2-5, the V gene TRBV5-1; D might be TRBD1 (5 bases). The length of the CDR3 is 13 residues. Germline CDR1 and CDR2: SGHRS and YFSETQ. The V end was cut by 4 bases, the J end by 0 bases, with 7 bases between. In DNA form, the CDR3 reads TGCGCCAGCAGCGGGGCGGACCAAGAGACCCAGTACTTC. The encoded protein is CASSGADQETQYF.

This clone occurred once. The chain has TRBV7-9 and TRBJ1-1; D call uncertain. Germline assignment: CDR1 SEHNR and CDR2 FQNEAQ (reference sequence). The germline V and J ends were trimmed by 1 base and 1 base, with 13 bases remaining between them. The CDR3 spans 16 residues. The CDR3 bases are TGTGCCAGCAGCTTAGGTGCAGGTCCCACGAACACTGAAGCTTTCTTT. It translates to CASSLGAGPTNTEAFF.

The genes are TRBV12-3 or TRBV12-4 and TRBJ1-6, with D unclear. The CDR3 has 11 amino acids. V was shortened by 5 bases and J by 6 bases, with 2 bases between the two germline ends. CDR3 DNA: TGTGCCAGCAGTCTTAATTCACCCCTCCACTTT. This sequence encodes CASSLNSPLHF.

DNA for the CDR3: TGTGCCAGCAGCTTAAGTTCTCCGGGACACCTCTACGAGCAGTACTTC. Translating gives CASSLSSPGHLYEQYF. The chain has TRBV7-3 and TRBJ2-7, with a tentative D call TRBD1 (6 bases). The germline V and J ends were trimmed by 1 base and 3 bases, with 16 bases remaining between them. Germline CDR1 reads SGHTA; CDR2 reads FQGTGA. The CDR3 sequence is 16 residues long.

There are a few counts of this clone. CDR3: CASRDSQGAQETQYF. CDR3 DNA sequence: TGTGCCAGCAGGGACTCACAGGGGGCGCAGGAGACCCAGTACTTC. This chain links TRBV6-5 with TRBJ2-5, with TRBD1 identical over 9 bases. This CDR3 has 15 residues. V was clipped by 6 bases and J by 5 bases; unmatched bases: 10. Germline V gene lookup returns CDR1 MNHEY and CDR2 SVGAGI.

The chain links TRBV12-5 to TRBJ1-2; TRBD1 agrees at 9 bases. Germline V lookup: CDR1 LGHNT, CDR2 FRNRAP. J gave up 6 bases and V 6 bases, and 8 bases lay outside the gene matches. This CDR3 spans 14 amino acids. The CDR3 DNA reads TGTGCTAGTGGGACCCCCGGGACAGGGCATGGCTACACCTTC. This encodes CASGTPGTGHGYTF. Complete variable domain (other parts from reference TRBV12-5 and TRBJ1-2): DARVTQTPRHKVTEMGQEVTMRCQPILGHNTVFWYRQTMMQGLELLAYFRNRAPLDDSGMPKDRFSAEMPDATLATLKIQPSEPRDSAVYFCASGTPGTGHGYTFGSGTRLTVV.

The chain employs TRBV6-5 and TRBJ1-3, with no clear D. From germline, CDR1 is MNHEY and CDR2 SVGAGI. The CDR3 has 14 residues. V shed 6 bases and J shed 0 bases, with 9 bases lying between them. In nucleotides, the CDR3 is TGTGCCAGCAGGCAGAGGGCCTCTGGAAACACCATATATTTT. The encoded protein is CASRQRASGNTIYF.

The V call is TRBV6-1, the J call TRBJ2-3; 7 positions match TRBD2. This CDR3 region has 17 residues. In germline, CDR1 is MNHNS, CDR2 SASEGT. The trim removed 3 bases at V and 1 base at J, leaving 10 bases unmatched. Here the CDR3 reads CASSDIGGAGGTDTQYF. The CDR3 DNA reads TGTGCCAGCAGTGATATAGGTGGGGCGGGGGGCACAGATACGCAGTATTTT.

The chain couples TRBV5-1 to TRBJ2-1; 7 bases fit TRBD2. The germline V gene encodes CDR1 SGHRS and CDR2 YFSETQ. The length of the CDR3 is 17 residues. Losses at the gene ends were 0 bases for V and 0 bases for J; bases not matched to a gene: 6. CDR3 DNA sequence: TGCGCCAGCAGCTTGGGGGACTATACCAGCTCCTACAATGAGCAGTTCTTC. Amino acid sequence: CASSLGDYTSSYNEQFF.

V is TRBV30 and J is TRBJ1-5, with TRBD1 as a possible D gene (6 bases). The germline CDR1 and CDR2 sequences are GTSNPN and SVGIG (reference sequence). This CDR3 comprises 12 residues. V was shortened by 1 base and J by 7 bases, with 8 bases between the two germline ends. For the CDR3, the DNA is TGTGCCTGGAGTGAACAGGGACAGCCCCAGCATTTT. Protein sequence: CAWSEQGQPQHF.

The gene calls are TRBV9 and TRBJ1-1, with TRBD1 matching over 9 bases. The CDR3 consists of 14 residues. Trimming cost V 0 bases and J 5 bases; bases outside gene matches: 2. CDR1 and CDR2 from the germline V gene are SGDLS and YYNGEE. CDR3: CASSVGDRATEAFF. DNA for the CDR3: TGTGCCAGCAGCGTAGGGGACAGGGCTACTGAAGCTTTCTTT.

The rearrangement links TRBV5-1 to TRBJ2-3, with a possible D match to TRBD2 (6 bases). The CDR3 totals 15 residues. V shed 7 bases and J shed 6 bases, with 21 bases lying between them. Germline CDR1 reads SGHRS; CDR2 reads YFSETQ. The CDR3 DNA is TGCGCCAGCGTCGAAGTGGCGGGGTCTGGCGATACGCAGTATTTT. This translates into CASVEVAGSGDTQYF.

This clone was picked up a small number of times. This rearrangement joins TRBV29-1 to TRBJ2-3, with 10 positions matching TRBD1. The junction had 9 bases not matched to a gene; V was cut back by 7 bases and J by 8 bases. The CDR3 loop spans 13 amino acids. Germline assignment: CDR1 SQVTM and CDR2 ANQGSEA. The DNA of the CDR3 is TGCAGCGCCCGGGACAGGGGCCAGAGTACGCAGTATTTT. Protein sequence: CSARDRGQSTQYF.

V and J are TRBV29-1 and TRBJ2-7, with 7 bases that match TRBD1. Trimming took 6 bases from V and 7 from J; bases not matched to a gene: 6. Germline V gene data show CDR1 as SQVTM and CDR2 as ANQGSEA. The CDR3 has 11 residues. The CDR3: CSVRQGKEQYF. CDR3 in DNA: TGCAGCGTGCGACAGGGAAAGGAGCAGTACTTC.

The genes are TRBV2 and TRBJ1-3, with D perhaps matching TRBD1 (5 bases). Looked up from germline, CDR1 is SNHLY and CDR2 is FYNNEI. The CDR3 has 11 amino acids. V was clipped by 4 bases and J by 9 bases, with 7 bases between them. The CDR3, as DNA: TGTGCCAGCAGTGCCGGGGGCACCATATATTTT. The encoded protein is CASSAGGTIYF.

The chain recombines TRBV3-1 (or the pseudogene TRBV3-2) with TRBJ1-6, with D possibly being TRBD1 (6 bases). The CDR3 spans 17 residues. Per the germline V gene, CDR1 is LGHDT and CDR2 is YNNKEL (reference sequence). V lost 7 bases to trimming and J lost 8 bases, with 24 bases between them. As DNA, the CDR3 is TGTGCCAGCACCATCCAAACAGGGTCCTGGATTGATTCACCCCTCCACTTT. Its protein product is CASTIQTGSWIDSPLHF.